Sequencing of this TCR beta chain was carried out in a study of control samples from healthy donors and cancer patients. Method: immunoSEQ multiplex PCR; TCRdb's copy keeps in-frame clones and lacks some. The data contain 90,000 or so clones, about four fifths of them seen just once; the ten biggest clones take up under 40%. Trimming stripped 3 bases from V and 10 bases from J, with 13 bases between. Germline CDR1 reads LGHDT; CDR2 reads YNNKEL (reference sequence). This CDR3 region has 12 residues. The receptor comes from a man between 65 and 85 years old with lung cancer. The chain recombines TRBV3-1 (or the pseudogene TRBV3-2) with TRBJ2-7; D is tentatively TRBD1 or TRBD2 (6 bases each). Source material: PBMCs. The CDR3 reads CASSHLSGAQYF. The CDR3 nucleotides read TGTGCCAGCAGCCACCTATCGGGGGCTCAGTACTTC.